This TCR beta chain was profiled in a study of PD-L1 blockade in urothelial cancer. Across the study: From about 2014, patients received atezolizumab, given as 1,200 mg intravenously every 3 weeks. Analysis of the blood was performed 3 weeks (second dose) and 6 weeks after treatment start. Median T cell yield per blood sample was over 130,000 cells.

Study-level points and caveats: Pretreatment blood TCR clonality under the median forecast improved survival.

Clones were read by immunoSEQ multiplex PCR, and TCRdb kept only the in-frame ones, dropping some. Of 33,000 or so clones in the sample, roughly four fifths are singletons; the top ten hold about 6.8%. Time point specified: pretreatment peripheral blood. The V end lost 1 base, the J end lost 6 bases, and 10 bases lay between the germline ends. The length of the CDR3 is 14 residues. Germline V gene data show CDR1 as SNHLY and CDR2 as FYNNEI. Worth noting for this clone: Its antigen is as yet unknown.

This sequence originates from a man between 60 and 70 years old with urothelial cancer. The sample consisted of PBMCs, taken around atezolizumab (anti-PD-L1) treatment. J is TRBJ2-4 and V is TRBV2; TRBD2 is a possible D gene (5 bases). CDR3 in DNA: TGTGCCAGCAGTGAAGGGGCAGGACTAAACATTCAGTACTTC. Residues: CASSEGAGLNIQYF.